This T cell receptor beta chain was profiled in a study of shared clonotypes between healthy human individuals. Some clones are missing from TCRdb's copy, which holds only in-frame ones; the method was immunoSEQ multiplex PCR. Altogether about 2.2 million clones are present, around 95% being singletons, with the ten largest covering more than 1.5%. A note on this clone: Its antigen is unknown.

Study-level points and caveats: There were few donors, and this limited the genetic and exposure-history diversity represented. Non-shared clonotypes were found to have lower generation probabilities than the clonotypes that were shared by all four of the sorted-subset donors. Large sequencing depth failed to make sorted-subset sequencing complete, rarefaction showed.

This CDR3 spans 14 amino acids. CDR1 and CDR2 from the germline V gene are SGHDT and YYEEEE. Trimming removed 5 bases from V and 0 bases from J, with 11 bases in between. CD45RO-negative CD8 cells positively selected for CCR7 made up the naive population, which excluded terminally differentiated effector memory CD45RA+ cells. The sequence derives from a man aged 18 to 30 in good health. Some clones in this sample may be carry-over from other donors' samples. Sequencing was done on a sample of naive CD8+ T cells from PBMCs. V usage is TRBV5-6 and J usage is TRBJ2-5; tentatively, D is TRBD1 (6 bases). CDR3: CASSYDRYQETQYF. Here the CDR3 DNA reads TGTGCCAGCAGTTACGACAGGTACCAAGAGACCCAGTACTTC.